This is a list of T cell receptor beta chains from one sample in a study of blood T cell repertoires in COVID-19. Generated by immunoSEQ multiplex PCR, the TCRdb table keeps only in-frame clones and is missing some. The sample lists roughly 140,000 clones, roughly 84% occurring once. Sequenced input: peripheral blood. The receptors stem from a human donor in a cohort sampled during active COVID-19. CDR3s include the opening cysteine and the closing phenylalanine or tryptophan. Fields, in order: V gene, D gene, J gene, CDR3 protein, CDR3 DNA. A D gene is named only where the DNA matches it firmly.

>TRBV5-1|TRBD1|TRBJ1-2
CASSPPGQRDGYTF
TGCGCCAGCAGCCCGCCGGGACAGCGCGATGGCTACACCTTC
>TRBV9|TRBD1|TRBJ1-1
CASSVAVQGASGNTEAFF
TGTGCCAGCAGCGTAGCGGTACAGGGGGCGTCGGGAAACACTGAAGCTTTCTTT
>TRBV3-1/TRBV3-2|NA|TRBJ1-6
CASSQRDSNSPLHF
TGTGCCAGCAGCCAGAGGGATTCCAATTCACCCCTCCACTTT
>TRBV6-2/TRBV6-3|TRBD2|TRBJ2-1
CASSPYSGTSGGYNEQFF
TGTGCCAGCAGTCCCTACTCCGGGACTAGCGGGGGATACAATGAGCAGTTCTTC
>TRBV5-1|NA|TRBJ2-1
CASSIGSSYNEQFF
TGCGCCAGCAGCATCGGGAGCTCCTACAATGAGCAGTTCTTC
>TRBV7-3|TRBD2|TRBJ2-1
CASTRGDDEQFF
TGTGCCAGCACTCGGGGGGACGATGAGCAGTTCTTC
>TRBV29-1|TRBD1|TRBJ1-1
CSVGPGQGNEAFF
TGCAGCGTCGGTCCGGGACAGGGTAATGAAGCTTTCTTT
>TRBV11-3|NA|TRBJ1-1
CASSLDGWASGNTEAFF
TGTGCCAGCAGCTTAGATGGGTGGGCCAGCGGGAACACTGAAGCTTTCTTT
>TRBV9|NA|TRBJ1-1
CASSVGEANTEAFF
TGTGCCAGCAGCGTCGGGGAAGCGAACACTGAAGCTTTCTTT
>TRBV7-2|TRBD1|TRBJ2-7
CASSPLGQGSYEQYF
TGTGCCAGCAGCCCCCTAGGACAGGGCTCCTACGAGCAGTACTTC
>TRBV7-8|TRBD1|TRBJ1-4
CASSLPGQGSSTNEKLFF
TGTGCCAGCAGCCTCCCGGGACAGGGGTCATCAACTAATGAAAAACTGTTTTTT
>TRBV2|NA|TRBJ1-5
CASSVGVGNQPQHF
TGTGCCAGCAGTGTGGGAGTCGGCAATCAGCCCCAGCATTTT
>TRBV5-4|TRBD2|TRBJ2-3
CASSQRGGRVDTQYF
TGTGCCAGCAGCCAGCGGGGGGGCCGAGTAGATACGCAGTATTTT
>TRBV19|TRBD1|TRBJ2-7
CASGDRDSPYEQYF
TGTGCCAGTGGCGACCGGGACAGCCCCTACGAGCAGTACTTC
>TRBV10-1|TRBD1|TRBJ2-7
CASSTLTGVGEQYF
TGCGCCAGCAGTACTTTAACAGGGGTTGGCGAGCAGTACTTC
>TRBV19|NA|TRBJ1-4
CASVSHRGTTNEKLFF
TGTGCCAGTGTGTCCCACCGCGGCACAACTAATGAAAAACTGTTTTTT